The source of this T cell receptor (beta chain) is a study of low-dose radiotherapy and immunotherapy resistance in tumors. Study-level information: Both drugs were delivered intravenously to patients (nivolumab 240 mg every two weeks and ipilimumab 1 mg/kg every six weeks).

This clonotype was counted at least ten times. Time point of the sample: before trial treatment. Donors received nivolumab, ipilimumab, aspirin, low-dose cyclophosphamide and low-dose radiotherapy. Germline V CDR1 and CDR2: SQVTM, ANQGSEA. V dropped 4 bases and J dropped 5 bases, with 14 bases sitting between them. This CDR3 has 13 amino acids. Primers used for first-strand cDNA, a TRAV- and TRBV-specific set, covered both alpha and beta chains. Using a constant-region primer together with a V-primer adapter, TCRs were subjected to about 18 PCR cycles of amplification. With in vitro transcription, the isolated mRNA was amplified. In TCRdb, the reads were re-called with MiXCR into one record per CDR3 protein. Of fewer than 90,000 distinct CDR3 sequences in the sample, less than 40% were seen once.

Material: PBMCs, obtained before treatment. The V call is TRBV29-1, the J call TRBJ2-5; possible D gene TRBD1, 6 bases. This sequence was found in a female donor with ovarian cancer. The CDR3 is CSVVAQGPETQYF. DNA of the CDR3: TGCAGCGTTGTGGCACAGGGTCCGGAGACCCAGTACTTC.